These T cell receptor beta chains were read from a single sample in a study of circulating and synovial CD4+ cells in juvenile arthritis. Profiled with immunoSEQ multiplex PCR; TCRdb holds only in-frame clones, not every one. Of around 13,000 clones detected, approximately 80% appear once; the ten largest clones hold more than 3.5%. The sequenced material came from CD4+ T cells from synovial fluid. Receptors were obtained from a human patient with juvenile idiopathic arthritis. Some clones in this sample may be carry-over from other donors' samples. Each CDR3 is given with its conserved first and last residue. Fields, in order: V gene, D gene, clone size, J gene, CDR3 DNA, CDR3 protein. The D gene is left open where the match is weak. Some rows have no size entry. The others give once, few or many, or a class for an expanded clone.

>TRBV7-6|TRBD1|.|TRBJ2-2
TGTGCCAGCAGCCCGCAGACAGGGTACACCGGGGAGCTGTTTTTT
CASSPQTGYTGELFF
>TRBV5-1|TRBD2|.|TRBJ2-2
TGCGCCAGCAGCGGAATAGCGGGAGAGAGGAACACCGGGGAGCTGTTTTTT
CASSGIAGERNTGELFF
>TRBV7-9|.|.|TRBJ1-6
TGTGCCAGCAGCTTAGCGAGATCGTCCTATAATTCCCCCCTCCACTTT
CASSLARSSYNSPLHF
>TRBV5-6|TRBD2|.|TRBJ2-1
TGTGCCAGCAGCTCCCGGACTAGCGGGGGGGTGGATTTCTTC
CASSSRTSGGVDFF
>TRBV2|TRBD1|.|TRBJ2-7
TGTGCCAGCAAGGACAGGGGCCGCCTCTACGAGCAGTACTTC
CASKDRGRLYEQYF
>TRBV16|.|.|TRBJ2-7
TGTGCCAGCAGCCCTGGTGAGGGAGTGTTGGACGAGCAGTACTTC
CASSPGEGVLDEQYF
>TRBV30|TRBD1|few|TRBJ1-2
TGTGCCTCGAACAGGGGAGGAATTGCCCCGTACACCTTC
CASNRGGIAPYTF
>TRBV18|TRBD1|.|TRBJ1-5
TGTGCCAGCTCACCTATGGGACAGGAGAATCAGCCCCAGCATTTT
CASSPMGQENQPQHF
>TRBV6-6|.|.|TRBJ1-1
TGTGCCAGCAGTTCCCAACAGCTTCCCATGAACACTGAAGCTTTCTTT
CASSSQQLPMNTEAFF
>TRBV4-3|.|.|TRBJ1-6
TGCGCCAGCAGCCGAGGGGAGGGCCATTCACCCCTCCACTTT
CASSRGEGHSPLHF
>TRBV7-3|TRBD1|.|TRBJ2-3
TGTGCCAGCACCCCGAGGGGGCGCGACACAGATACGCAGTATTTT
CASTPRGRDTDTQYF
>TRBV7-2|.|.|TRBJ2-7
TGTGCCAGCAGCGTCCTAAACTACGAGCAGTACTTC
CASSVLNYEQYF
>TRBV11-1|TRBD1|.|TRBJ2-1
TGTGCCAGCAGATTTTCCCGGACAGGCTACAATGAGCAGTTCTTC
CASRFSRTGYNEQFF
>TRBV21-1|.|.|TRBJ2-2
TGTGCCAGCAGCATTCTTATCCTAGCGGGGGGGTGCACCGGGGAGCTGTTTTTT
CASSILILAGGCTGELFF
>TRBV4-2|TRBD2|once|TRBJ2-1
TGTGCCAGCAGCCAAGTCCCCTTCGGGGGGAGCTCCTACAATGAGCAGTTCTTC
CASSQVPFGGSSYNEQFF
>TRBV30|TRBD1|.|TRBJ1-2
TGTGCCTGGAGTCCAAGGACAGGGAATGGCTACACCTTC
CAWSPRTGNGYTF
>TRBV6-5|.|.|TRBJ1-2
TGTGCCAGCAGTGAATATATCCCCGGGGGCTACACCTTC
CASSEYIPGGYTF
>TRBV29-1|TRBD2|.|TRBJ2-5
TGCAGCGCCGGCCTCCCGGGAGGCCAAGAGACCCAGTACTTC
CSAGLPGGQETQYF
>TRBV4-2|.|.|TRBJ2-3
TGTGCCAGCAGCCAGCCCCCAAGCATGGGCACAGATACGCAGTATTTT
CASSQPPSMGTDTQYF
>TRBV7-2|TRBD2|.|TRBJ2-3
TGTGCCAGCAGCCATCTGATAGCGGGGGCCCAAGATACGCAGTATTTT
CASSHLIAGAQDTQYF
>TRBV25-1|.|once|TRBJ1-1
TGTGCCAGCAGTGGTAGCGGGCGCGACACTGAAGCTTTCTTT
CASSGSGRDTEAFF
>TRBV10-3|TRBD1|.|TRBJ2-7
TGTGCCATCAAGGGAAGGGACAGTTCCTACGAGCAGTACTTC
CAIKGRDSSYEQYF
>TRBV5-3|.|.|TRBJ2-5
TGTGCCAGAAGCTTAAAAGGGGGGGATTTCAAACAGTACTTC
CARSLKGGDFKQYF
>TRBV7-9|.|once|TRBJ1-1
TGTGCCAGCAGCCCTAGCTCCGGCGGGGCTTTCTTT
CASSPSSGGAFF
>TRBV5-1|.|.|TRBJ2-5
TGCGCCAGCAGCCCCGGTGTCGGGGGACAAGAGACCCAGTACTTC
CASSPGVGGQETQYF
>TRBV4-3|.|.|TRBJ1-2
TGCGCCAGCAGCCAAGACACCCTTCCAGGGCTAGAGGGCTACACCTTC
CASSQDTLPGLEGYTF
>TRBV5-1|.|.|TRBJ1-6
TGCGCCAGCAGCTTGGACGGGGGGCGAGATGGGTCACCCCTCCACTTT
CASSLDGGRDGSPLHF
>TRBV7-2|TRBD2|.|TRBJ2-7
TGTGCCAGCAGCGAGAGGACTAGCGGGGGGGTATCCTACGAGCAGTACTTC
CASSERTSGGVSYEQYF
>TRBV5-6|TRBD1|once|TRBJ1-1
TGTGCCAGCAGTTTTCAGGGGGGTGAAGCTTTCTTT
CASSFQGGEAFF
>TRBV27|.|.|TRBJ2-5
TGTGCCAGCAGTTTAGCGGGAAGGAGGGAGACCCAGTACTTC
CASSLAGRRETQYF
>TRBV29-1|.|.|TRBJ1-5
TGCAGCGTTGCCCCGGACAGCCAAAATCAGCCCCAGCATTTT
CSVAPDSQNQPQHF
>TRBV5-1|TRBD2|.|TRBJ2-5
TGCGCCAGCAGCTGGACTAGCGAACGGGGAGAGCAGTACTTC
CASSWTSERGEQYF
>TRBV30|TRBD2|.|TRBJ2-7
TGTGCCTGGAGTCATCCCCCGAGGCTAGCGGTGACCTACGAGCAGTACTTC
CAWSHPPRLAVTYEQYF
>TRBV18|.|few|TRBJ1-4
TGTGCCAGCTCAGGGGGCGACCCCCGAAAACTGTTTTTT
CASSGGDPRKLFF
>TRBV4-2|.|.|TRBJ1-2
TGTGCCAGCAGCCAAGATAAGACAGCGAAGACCTTC
CASSQDKTAKTF
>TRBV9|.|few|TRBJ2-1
TGTGCCAGCAGCCCGGGGAGTGAGCAGTTCTTC
CASSPGSEQFF
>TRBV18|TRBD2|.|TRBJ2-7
TGTGCCAGCTCACCTACTAGCGGGGGGGCCTACGAGCAGTACTTC
CASSPTSGGAYEQYF
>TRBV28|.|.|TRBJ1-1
TGTGCCAGCAGTTCCGGGGGGAACACTGAAGCTTTCTTT
CASSSGGNTEAFF